One sample yielded the 15 T cell receptor beta chains listed below, sequenced in a study of T cell clonality in common variable immunodeficiency. Study-wide results and limits: Reportedly, TCR beta sequences from common variable immunodeficiency showed fewer deletions and N-nucleotide insertions.

These receptors have no identified antigens. Profiled with immunoSEQ multiplex PCR; TCRdb holds only in-frame clones, not every one. The sample contains about 19,000 clones, none of them singletons. The specimen was peripheral blood mononuclear cells. The receptors here all came from a human donor with common variable immunodeficiency.

In this sample, this clone turned up many times. The CDR3 goes on 3 residues after the read ends, and that part is filled in from the germline J gene. The chain carries TRBV7-2 and TRBJ2-5, with D perhaps matching TRBD1 (7 bases). Trimming removed 5 bases from V and 1 base from J, with 11 bases in between. CDR3 length: 14 amino acids. Germline V gene data show CDR1 as SGHTA and CDR2 as FQGNSA. CDR3 region: CASSAGQTQETQYF. The CDR3 DNA, read in part, is TGTGCCAGCAGCGCGGGACAGACCCAAGAGACC.

With respect to this clone: Read coverage stops 3 residues before the CDR3 terminus; the germline J gene supplies the remainder. This chain connects TRBV7-3 to TRBJ2-5; 9 bases align to TRBD1. Per the germline V gene, CDR1 is SGHTA and CDR2 is FQGTGA. V shed 4 bases, J shed 5 bases, and the junction held 5 bases outside the gene matches. The CDR3 spans 14 residues. Incomplete CDR3 DNA: TGTGCCAGCAGCTCGACAGGGGGGTTGGAGACC. Residues: CASSSTGGLET. The complete CDR3 reads CASSSTGGLETQYF.

This clone was seen a few times. The read halts 3 residues ahead of the CDR3 end, with the missing end drawn from the germline J gene. V usage is TRBV7-2 and J usage is TRBJ1-1; D perhaps matches TRBD1 (6 bases). The germline CDR1 and CDR2 sequences are SGHTA and FQGNSA. The CDR3 is made up of 15 amino acids. Trimming took off 6 bases at V and 1 base at J, with 15 bases between the two ends. Here the CDR3 reads CASRKITGWNTEAFF. The CDR3 bases that were read are TGTGCCAGCAGAAAGATAACAGGGTGGAACACTGAA.

This clone was counted between two and nine times. From the germline J gene comes the end of the CDR3, since the read stops 3 residues before it. V is TRBV7-3 and J is TRBJ2-7; 11 bases agree with TRBD2. V lost 2 bases to trimming and J lost 2 bases; unmatched junction nucleotides: 8. Germline lookup yields CDR1 SGHTA and CDR2 FQGTGA. CDR3 length: 17 amino acids. The sequenced CDR3 bases are TGTGCCAGCAGCTTATATACTAGCGGGAGCTTCACCTACGAG. It is translated as CASSLYTSGSFTYE. The whole CDR3 is CASSLYTSGSFTYEQYF.

This clone was detected a few times. Read coverage stops 3 residues before the CDR3 terminus; the germline J gene supplies the remainder. The chain combines TRBV30 with TRBJ2-5; 8 positions agree with TRBD2. This CDR3 spans 14 amino acids. The trim removed 6 bases at V and 2 bases at J, leaving 8 bases unmatched. Germline V gene lookup returns CDR1 GTSNPN and CDR2 SVGIG (reference sequence). The CDR3 spells CACNEGTRQETQYF. The covered CDR3 bases are TGTGCCTGTAACGAAGGGACTAGACAAGAGACC.

There are many counts of this clone. The read gets to within 3 residues of the CDR3 end, and the germline J gene fills in the rest. This sequence joins TRBV30 and TRBJ1-1; no clear D. The CDR3 length is 11 residues. V gave up 0 bases and J gave up 6 bases, with 5 bases separating them. Germline lookup yields CDR1 GTSNPN and CDR2 SVGIG (reference sequence). This CDR3 is CAWSVGPEAFF. Incomplete CDR3 DNA: TGTGCCTGGAGTGTAGGGCCTGAA.

This clone was counted many times. With the read ending 3 residues before the CDR3 end, the germline J gene is used to fill in that end. The V and J genes are TRBV20-1 and TRBJ2-7; TRBD2 might be the D (6 bases). CDR3 length: 11 amino acids. Germline CDR1 and CDR2: DFQATT and SNEGSKA (reference sequence). Between the trimmed V and J ends, which lost 6 bases and 4 bases, there was a span of 10 bases. The CDR3 reads CSAPRGYEQYF. CDR3 DNA (partial): TGCAGTGCCCCTCGGGGGTACGAG.

In this sample, this clone turned up a few times. The DNA ends 3 residues before the CDR3 does, and the rest of the CDR3 is filled in from the germline J gene. The chain recombines TRBV5-1 with TRBJ2-7, with 8 bases matching TRBD2. CDR3 length: 14 residues. V shed 3 bases and J 1 base; nucleotides not matched to a gene: 3. Germline V lookup: CDR1 SGHRS, CDR2 YFSETQ. The CDR3 region is CASSSIAGSYEQYF. The CDR3 DNA, read in part, is TGCGCCAGCAGCTCAATAGCGGGATCCTACGAG.

Regarding this clone: The read falls 3 residues short of the CDR3 end, and the missing part is taken from the germline J gene. The chain carries TRBV18 and TRBJ2-3; D remains ambiguous. Germline assignment: CDR1 KGHSH and CDR2 LQKENI. This CDR3 contains 16 residues. V was shortened by 2 bases and J by 1 base, with 13 bases between the two germline ends. This CDR3 reads CASSPAVRYGTDTQYF. CDR3 DNA, as far as it was read: TGTGCCAGCTCACCAGCGGTCCGATATGGCACAGATACG. Drawing the rest from reference TRBV18 and TRBJ2-3, the complete variable domain is NAGVMQNPRHLVRRRGQEARLRCSPMKGHSHVYWYRQLPEEGLKFMVYLQKENIIDESGMPKERFSAEFPKEGPSILRIQQVVRGDSAAYFCASSPAVRYGTDTQYFGPGTRLTVL.

Turning to this clone: The sequenced fragment ends 3 residues before the CDR3 boundary, so the rest is inferred from the germline J gene. V gene TRBV7-2 combines with J gene TRBJ2-5; 7 bases match TRBD1. Trimming cost V 5 bases and J 0 bases; bases outside gene matches: 3. This CDR3 has 14 residues. In germline, CDR1 is SGHTA, CDR2 FQGNSA. The DNA read from the CDR3 is TGTGCCAGCAGCCCCGGGACAGACCAAGAGACC. Amino acid sequence: CASSPGTDQET. The whole CDR3 is CASSPGTDQETQYF.

This clone was seen repeatedly, ten times or more. The read halts 3 residues ahead of the CDR3 end, with the missing end drawn from the germline J gene. V and J are TRBV19 and TRBJ2-5; 9 nucleotides line up with TRBD1. CDR3 length: 15 residues. The trim removed 4 bases at V and 4 bases at J, leaving 7 bases unmatched. The germline CDR1 and CDR2 sequences are LNHDA and SQIVND (reference sequence). CDR3 region: CASSTLYRGRETQYF. The CDR3 bases that were read are TGTGCCAGTAGTACCCTGTACAGGGGGCGAGAGACC.

Only a few counts were recorded for this clone. The read ends 3 residues early relative to the CDR3; the germline J gene fills the gap. J is TRBJ1-2 and V is TRBV2, with D hard to call. With 7 bases removed from V and 1 base from J, the gap between germline ends came to 13 bases. This CDR3 comprises 14 residues. Germline V CDR1 and CDR2: SNHLY, FYNNEI. Partial CDR3 DNA: TGTGCCAGCACCACAGACACCGTTAACTATGGC. Encoded protein: CASTTDTVNYG. The full CDR3 protein is CASTTDTVNYGYTF. The full variable domain, in which reference TRBV2 and TRBJ1-2 provide the parts outside the CDR3, is EPEVTQTPSHQVTQMGQEVILRCVPISNHLYFYWYRQILGQKVEFLVSFYNNEISEKSEIFDDQFSVERPDGSNFTLKIRSTKLEDSAMYFCASTTDTVNYGYTFGSGTRLTVV.

This clone has more than one count but fewer than ten. The CDR3 end is not reached by the read, which stops 3 residues before it; the germline J gene fills it in. The chain links TRBV6-2 or TRBV6-3 to TRBJ2-1; 9 positions agree with TRBD1. V was pared by 6 bases and J by 3 bases, with 9 bases of the junction left unmatched. The CDR3 totals 16 residues. Germline-derived CDR1 and CDR2 are MNHEY and SVGEGT. The CDR3 bases that were read are TGTGCCAGCAGGGCGGAGGGGACAGGGTACTACAATGAG. Translation: CASRAEGTGYYNE. The CDR3, in full, reads CASRAEGTGYYNEQFF.

In the case of this clone: Read coverage stops 3 residues before the CDR3 terminus; the germline J gene supplies the remainder. The chain combines TRBV7-9 with TRBJ2-7; 12 bases agree with TRBD2. The CDR3 consists of 15 residues. The germline CDR1 and CDR2 sequences are SEHNR and FQNEAQ (reference sequence). With V trimmed by 4 bases and J by 3 bases, 4 bases remained unmatched. CDR3 residues: CASSSGLAGFYEQYF. Incomplete CDR3 DNA: TGTGCCAGCAGCTCGGGACTAGCGGGTTTCTACGAG.

This clone was found many times. The CDR3 end lies 3 residues beyond the end of the read and is filled in from the germline J gene. The V gene is TRBV18, the J gene TRBJ1-1, with unresolved D. V was pared by 4 bases and J by 4 bases, with 10 bases between. The CDR3 has 13 residues. CDR1 is KGHSH, CDR2 LQKENI, per germline. The CDR3 reads CASSRFRGTEAFF. The sequenced part of the CDR3 DNA is TGTGCCAGCTCACGATTCCGGGGCACTGAA. The complete variable domain, with remaining parts taken from reference TRBV18 and TRBJ1-1, reads NAGVMQNPRHLVRRRGQEARLRCSPMKGHSHVYWYRQLPEEGLKFMVYLQKENIIDESGMPKERFSAEFPKEGPSILRIQQVVRGDSAAYFCASSRFRGTEAFFGQGTRLTVV.